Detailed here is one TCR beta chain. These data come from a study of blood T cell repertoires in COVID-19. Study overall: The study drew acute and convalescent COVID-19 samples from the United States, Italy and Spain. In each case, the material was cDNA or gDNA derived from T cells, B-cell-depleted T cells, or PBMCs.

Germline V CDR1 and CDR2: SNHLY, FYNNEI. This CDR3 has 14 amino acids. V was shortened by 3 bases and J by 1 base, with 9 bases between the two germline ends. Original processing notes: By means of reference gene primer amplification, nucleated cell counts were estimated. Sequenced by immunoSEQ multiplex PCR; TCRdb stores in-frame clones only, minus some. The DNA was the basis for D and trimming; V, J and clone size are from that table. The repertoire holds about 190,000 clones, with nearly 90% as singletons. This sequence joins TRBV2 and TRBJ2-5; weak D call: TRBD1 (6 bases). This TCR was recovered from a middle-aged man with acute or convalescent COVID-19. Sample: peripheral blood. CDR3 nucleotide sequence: TGTGCCAGCAGTGATATCAGGGGCCAAGAGACCCAGTACTTC. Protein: CASSDIRGQETQYF.